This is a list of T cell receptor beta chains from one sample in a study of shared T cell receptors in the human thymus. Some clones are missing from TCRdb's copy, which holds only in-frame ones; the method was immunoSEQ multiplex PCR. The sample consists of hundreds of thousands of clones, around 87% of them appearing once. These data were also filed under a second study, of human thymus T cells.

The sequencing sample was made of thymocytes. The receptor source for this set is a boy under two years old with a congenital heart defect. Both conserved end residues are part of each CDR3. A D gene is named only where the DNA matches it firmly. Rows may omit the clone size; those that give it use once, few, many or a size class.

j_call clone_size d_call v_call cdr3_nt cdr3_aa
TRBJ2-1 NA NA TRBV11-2 TGTGCCAGCAGCTTAGCAGAGCGGAACGACTACAATGAGCAGTTCTTC CASSLAERNDYNEQFF
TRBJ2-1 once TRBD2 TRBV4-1 TGCGCCAGCAGCCAAGATCGTAGGCTAGCGGGGTGCAATGAGCAGTTCTTC CASSQDRRLAGCNEQFF
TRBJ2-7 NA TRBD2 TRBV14 TGTGCCAGCAGCCAAGATAGAGCGGGAGGGTACGAGCAGTACTTC CASSQDRAGGYEQYF
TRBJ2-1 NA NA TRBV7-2 TGTGCCAGCAGCTTAGAGGGCCCAGGGTACAATGAGCAGTTCTTC CASSLEGPGYNEQFF
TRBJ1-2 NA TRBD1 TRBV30 TGTGCCTGGAGCTCAACCCGGGACAGAGGGGGCTACACCTTC CAWSSTRDRGGYTF
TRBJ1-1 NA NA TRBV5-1 TGCGCCAGCAGCTTGGACAGGGTGGGCACTGAAGCTTTCTTT CASSLDRVGTEAFF
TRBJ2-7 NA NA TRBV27 TGTGCCAGCAGTTTAAGTTCGGGGTCCCAAGGCCCCTACGAGCAGTACTTC CASSLSSGSQGPYEQYF
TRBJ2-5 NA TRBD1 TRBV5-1 TGCGCCAGCAGCCCAAGACAGGGCGAGACCCAGTACTTC CASSPRQGETQYF
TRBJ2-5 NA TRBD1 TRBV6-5 TGTGCCAGCAGCACTGAGACAGGGGACTCGGTAGAGCAGTACTTC CASSTETGDSVEQYF
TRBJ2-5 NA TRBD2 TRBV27 TGTGCCAGCAGTGGACTAGCGGGCCTCAAAGGGGAGACCCAGTACTTC CASSGLAGLKGETQYF
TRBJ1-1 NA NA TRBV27 TGTGCCAGCAGTCCTGGGGCCGGGGGTGAAGCTTTCTTT CASSPGAGGEAFF